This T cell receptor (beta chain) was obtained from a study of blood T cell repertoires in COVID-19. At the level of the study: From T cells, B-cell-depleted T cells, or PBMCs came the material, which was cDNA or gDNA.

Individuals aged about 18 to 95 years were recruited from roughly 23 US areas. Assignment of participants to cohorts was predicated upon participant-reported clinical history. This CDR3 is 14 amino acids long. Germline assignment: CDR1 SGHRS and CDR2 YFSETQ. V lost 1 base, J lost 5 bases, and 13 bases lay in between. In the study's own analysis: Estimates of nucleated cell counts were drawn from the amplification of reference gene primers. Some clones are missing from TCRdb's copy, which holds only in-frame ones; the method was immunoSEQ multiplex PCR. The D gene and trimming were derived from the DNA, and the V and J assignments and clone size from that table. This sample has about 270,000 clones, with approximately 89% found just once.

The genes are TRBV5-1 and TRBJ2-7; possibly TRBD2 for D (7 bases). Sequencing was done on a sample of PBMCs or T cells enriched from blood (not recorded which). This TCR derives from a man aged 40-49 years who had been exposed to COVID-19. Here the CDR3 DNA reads TGCGCCAGCAGCTTGTTCCGGGGGGCCGACGAGCAGTACTTC. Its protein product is CASSLFRGADEQYF.